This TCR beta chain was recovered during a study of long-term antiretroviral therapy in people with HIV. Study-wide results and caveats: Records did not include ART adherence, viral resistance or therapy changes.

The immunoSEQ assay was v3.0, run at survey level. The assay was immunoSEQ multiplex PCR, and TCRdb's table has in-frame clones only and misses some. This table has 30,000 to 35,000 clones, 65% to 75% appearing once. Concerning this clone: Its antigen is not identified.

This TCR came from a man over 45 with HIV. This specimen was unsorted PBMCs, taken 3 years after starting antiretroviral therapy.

The CDR3 DNA reads as TGTGCCATCAGTGAAGGGATGGGGGTCAGCAATCAGCCCCAGCATTTT. It is translated as CAISEGMGVSNQPQHF. The chain is built from TRBV10-3 and TRBJ1-5; perhaps TRBD1 as D (5 bases). CDR1 is ENHRY, CDR2 SYGVKD, per germline. V was pared by 3 bases and J by 1 base, with 13 bases between. This CDR3 is 16 amino acids long.